This paragraph covers one TCR beta chain sequence. Antigen unknown. The source of the sample is a study of T cell repertoires in cytomegalovirus infection. Study background: HLA-B-restricted CMV epitopes that are well studied, plus recently identified HLA-C-restricted ones, were used by the study. It was the public TCR beta signatures that indicated both CMV infection and matching HLA type. Study-wide points: Carriage of CMV together with the relevant HLA was identifiable through cumulative public TCR beta family frequency.

TCRdb fed the reads into MiXCR, producing one record per CDR3 protein. The sample has 250,000 to 300,000 distinct CDR3 sequences; 22% are singletons. Trimming took 6 bases from V and 0 from J, leaving 14 bases between them. Germline CDR1 KGHDR, CDR2 SFDVKD. The CDR3 runs 16 residues. The origin of this receptor is a human donor in good health (CMV status not recorded). Some clones in this sample may be carry-over from other donors' samples. The sample in question was cultured PBMCs, obtained from culture after CMV antigen stimulation. The J gene is TRBJ2-1, the V gene TRBV24-1; a weak D match, TRBD2 (5 bases). CDR3: CATSQWVDSSYNEQFF. Here the CDR3 DNA reads TGTGCCACCAGTCAATGGGTGGACTCCTCCTACAATGAGCAGTTCTTC.